Only a few counts were recorded for the clone carrying this T cell receptor beta chain. Its specificity is unknown. The source of the sample is a study of T-cell memory formation after mild COVID-19. Across the whole study: TCR clusters showed largely donor specificity.

Germline V CDR1 and CDR2: LGHNA, YSLEER. The CDR3 covers 15 residues. J lost 5 bases, V lost 0 bases, and 6 bases had no gene match. Whole-study findings and limits: CD4/CD8 balance characterized clones contracting day 15 to 85, and CD4+ skew characterized later expanders.

Researchers used 5'RACE with constant-segment primers to make TCR alpha and TCR beta cDNA libraries that carry sample barcodes and UMIs. One entry per CDR3 protein, called by TCRdb with MiXCR from the 5' RACE reads. The sample lists about 360,000 distinct CDR3 sequences, 13% occurring once. Sequenced input: PBMCs or a T cell subset sorted from them (not recorded which). The TCR originated in a man in his late teens or twenties who had mild COVID-19 (a few samples of this study predate the infection). Cell type and time point are not known. The chain employs TRBV4-3 and TRBJ2-5; 7 nucleotides align to TRBD1. The CDR3 DNA reads as TGCGCCAGCAGCCAAGATACCGACAGGGACGAGACCCAGTACTTC. The encoded protein is CASSQDTDRDETQYF.